This TCR beta chain is drawn from a study of blood T cell repertoires in COVID-19. As for the study in general: The samples span acute and convalescent COVID-19 from the United States, Italy and Spain. T cells, B-cell-depleted T cells, or PBMCs provided the cDNA or gDNA that served as material.

With 5 bases clipped from V and 4 bases from J, the junction kept 17 bases outside the gene matches. The CDR3 contains 18 residues. The germline CDR1 and CDR2 sequences are SGHTA and FQGTGA. In the original workflow: Amplification with reference gene primers provided the estimates of nucleated cell counts. Sequenced by immunoSEQ multiplex PCR; TCRdb stores in-frame clones only, minus some. That table is the source of V, J and clone size, and D and trimming were worked out from the DNA. The data contain a few hundred thousand clones, around 85% of them singletons. The material sequenced was peripheral blood. This receptor was identified in a human donor in a cohort sampled during active COVID-19. The rearrangement links TRBV7-3 to TRBJ2-3, with 8 bases fitting TRBD1. The DNA for the CDR3 is TGTGCCAGCAGCCTACGACAGGGGACAGGTGATCGTGCAGATACGCAGTATTTT. The encoded protein is CASSLRQGTGDRADTQYF.